This T cell receptor beta chain derives from a study of response to subunit inactivated influenza vaccine. Remarks on this clonotype: The antigen remains undetermined.

Findings and limits, study-wide: Each seasonal flu vaccination may recruit only limited new T cells, authors suggested.

V was cut by 1 base and J by 8 bases, with 18 bases left in between. Germline V CDR1 and CDR2: SGHDT, YYEEEE. This CDR3 contains 15 residues. TCRdb used MiXCR to reprocess the RT-PCR reads, holding one entry per CDR3 protein. The sample consists of a few hundred thousand distinct CDR3 sequences, roughly 22% of them appearing once. V usage is TRBV5-6 and J usage is TRBJ1-2; D is possibly TRBD1 (6 bases). The receptor's source is a man between 50 and 75 years old who received an inactivated influenza vaccine. Here the sequenced sample was PBMCs from blood, taken roughly 20 months after vaccination. DNA for the CDR3: TGTGCCAGCAGCTTGTTAACAAGGGGGACCCTGGGCTACACCTTC. This sequence encodes CASSLLTRGTLGYTF.